This T cell receptor beta chain originates from a study of shared clonotypes between healthy human individuals. In the naive CD8 group, cells lacked CD45RO and were positively selected for CCR7, so terminally differentiated effector memory CD45RA+ cells were left out. Caucasian adults living in Nashville, Tennessee, provided all samples. CDR1 and CDR2 from the germline V gene are SGHNT and YYREEE (reference sequence). V gave up 4 bases and J gave up 2 bases, with 16 bases separating them. This CDR3 comprises 15 residues. TCRdb's copy holds only in-frame clones and misses some; the assay was immunoSEQ multiplex PCR. This sample carries fewer than 800,000 clones, 92% of them seen once, and the ten largest clones take approximately 25%.

This sequence was found in a man younger than 40 in good health. Material for sequencing was naive CD8+ T cells sorted from blood. The chain employs TRBV5-4 and TRBJ2-7; D possibly corresponds to TRBD2 (6 bases). CDR3 bases: TGTGCCAGCAGCGAGGGAGGAGGTCTAGCCTACGAGCAGTACTTC. Its translation is CASSEGGGLAYEQYF.